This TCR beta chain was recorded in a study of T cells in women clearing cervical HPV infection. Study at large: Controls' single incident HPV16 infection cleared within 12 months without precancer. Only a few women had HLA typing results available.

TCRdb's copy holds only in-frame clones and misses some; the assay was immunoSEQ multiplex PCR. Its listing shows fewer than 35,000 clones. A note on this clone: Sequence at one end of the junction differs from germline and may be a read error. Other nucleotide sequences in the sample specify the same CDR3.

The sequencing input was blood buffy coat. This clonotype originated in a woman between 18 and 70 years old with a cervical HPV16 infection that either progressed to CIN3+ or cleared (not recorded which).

CDR3 region: CASSPSGGNTIYF. CDR3 DNA, as far as it was read: TGTGCCAGCAGCCCCTCGGGGGGAAACACT. The chain combines TRBV7-2 with TRBJ1-3, with D possibly TRBD1 on 5 matching bases. The read is 3 residues too short to cover the CDR3 end, so that end is filled in from the germline J gene. The CDR3 length is 13 residues. Per the germline V gene, CDR1 is SGHTA and CDR2 is FQGNSA. Filled out from reference TRBV7-2 and TRBJ1-3, the complete variable domain reads GAGVSQSPSNKVTEKGKDVELRCDPISGHTALYWYRQSLGQGLEFLIYFQGNSAPDKSGLPSDRFSAERTGGSVSTLTIQRTQQEDSAVYLCASSPSGGNTIYFGEGSWLTVV.